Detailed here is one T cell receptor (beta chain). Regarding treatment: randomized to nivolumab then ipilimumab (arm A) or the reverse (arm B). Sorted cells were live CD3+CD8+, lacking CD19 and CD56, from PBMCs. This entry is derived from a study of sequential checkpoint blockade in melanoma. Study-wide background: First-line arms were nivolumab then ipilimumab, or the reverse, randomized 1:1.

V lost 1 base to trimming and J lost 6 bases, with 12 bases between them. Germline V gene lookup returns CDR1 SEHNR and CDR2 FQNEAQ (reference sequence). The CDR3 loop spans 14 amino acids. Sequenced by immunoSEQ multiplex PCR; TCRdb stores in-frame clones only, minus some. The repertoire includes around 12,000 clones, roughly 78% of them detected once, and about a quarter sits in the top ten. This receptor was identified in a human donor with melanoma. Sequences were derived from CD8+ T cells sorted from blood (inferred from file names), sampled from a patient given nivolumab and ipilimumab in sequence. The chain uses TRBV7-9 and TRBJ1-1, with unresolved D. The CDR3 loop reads CASSLVVGHSEAFF. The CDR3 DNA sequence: TGTGCCAGCAGCTTAGTGGTGGGCCATTCTGAAGCTTTCTTT.